The clone carrying this TCR beta chain occurred a few times. Germline-derived CDR1 and CDR2 are SGHNT and YENEEA. J lost 1 base, V lost 5 bases, and 13 bases had no gene match. This CDR3 region has 18 residues. The sample's time point: pre-sensitization, week 0. Treatment: therapeutic diphenylcyclopropenone sensitization with weekly scalp DPC. Whole blood, unfractionated, served as the material for total RNA extraction. These data are taken from a study of human T cells and chemical hapten exposure. At the level of the study: Alopecia areata, totalis or universalis affected patients, mainly female.

Authors' processing steps: Per-sample TCR counts ranged from 23,224 to 690,600, median about 100,000. TCRdb passed the RACE reads through MiXCR, listing each CDR3 protein once. The V and J calls and clone size are TCRdb's, not the authors'. Among over 50,000 distinct CDR3 sequences listed, 9.5% to 10% were seen once. The chain joins TRBV11-3 to TRBJ2-3; 9 nucleotides agree with TRBD2. The sequence derives from a woman in her 30s with alopecia areata. Some clones in this sample may be carry-over from other donors' samples. The input for sequencing was whole blood, taken in connection with sensitization to the hapten diphenylcyclopropenone (DPC). The CDR3 region has the DNA TGTGCCAGCAGCAAGGGGGTACAAGCGGGGGGTGGCACAGATACGCAGTATTTT. Translation gives CASSKGVQAGGGTDTQYF.